The present T cell receptor (beta chain) was sequenced within a study of T cells in Graves' hyperthyroidism and ophthalmopathy. Study background: Blood was drawn when the patient was first diagnosed and still untreated.

CDR3 length: 15 residues. Unmatched junction bases numbered 5, after V lost 1 base and J lost 3 bases. Looked up from germline, CDR1 is LGHDT and CDR2 is YNNKEL (reference sequence). The sample holds many counts of this clonotype. From RNA transcripts, TCR beta CDR3 regions were amplified. The TCR CDR3 first-round RT-PCR relied on the HTBI primer set. TCRdb passed the multiplex PCR reads through MiXCR, listing each CDR3 protein once. Of under 450,000 distinct CDR3 sequences in the sample, less than 20% were seen once. The TCR was taken from a woman younger than 35 with Graves' hyperthyroidism. This sequence joins TRBV3-1 and TRBJ2-7; 8 bases map to TRBD1. Sequenced material: blood. The CDR3 nucleotides read TGTGCCAGCAGCCAAGTTACAGGGGGACTCTACGAGCAGTACTTC. Translated: CASSQVTGGLYEQYF.